The sequence of this TCR beta chain was determined in a study of blood T cell repertoires in COVID-19. Study as a whole: Samples representing acute and convalescent COVID-19 were sourced from the United States, Italy and Spain. PBMCs, B-cell-depleted T cells, or T cells were the source of the cDNA or gDNA that made up the material.

The germline CDR1 and CDR2 sequences are SGHRS and YFSETQ. This CDR3 region has 14 residues. Trimming shortened V by 4 bases and J by 0 bases, and 9 bases separated the two germline ends. In the authors' workflow: Estimation of nucleated cell counts was performed using reference gene primer amplification. Data came from immunoSEQ multiplex PCR; TCRdb stores just in-frame clones and leaves some out. V and J calls and clone size are those listed in that table; D and trimming were worked out from the DNA. The top ten clones hold approximately 1.8% of a sample with around 130,000 clones, 75% to 90% of them seen once.

The chain carries TRBV5-1 and TRBJ2-3; maybe TRBD2 (6 bases). This clonotype was obtained from a man in his sixties or seventies with acute or convalescent COVID-19. The sequenced sample consisted of peripheral blood. This CDR3 is CASSLGTSTDTQYF. DNA of the CDR3: TGCGCCAGCAGCCTAGGGACTAGCACAGATACGCAGTATTTT.